The 20 T cell receptor beta chains below come from one sample, sequenced in a study of shared clonotypes between healthy human individuals (dated by TCRdb to 2018 to 2021). Libraries were made using the immunoSEQ multiplex PCR assay. TCRdb holds this immuneACCESS table with in-frame rearrangements only. Some clones are missing; in checked studies, unresolved V genes explain under half, and the rest has no known cause. The sample table holds some 1,100,000 clones, of which approximately 80% were seen once. The ten largest account for around 0.47% of the sample. The sequenced sample consisted of memory CD4+ T cells from PBMCs. The meaning of the sample's cell subset or site label: CD45RA-negative fraction. The receptors come from a man aged 18 to 29 in good health. Some clones in this sample may be carry-over from other donors' samples.

The chain combines TRBV9 with TRBJ1-3; D perhaps matches TRBD1 (5 bases). Germline V gene sequence: CDR1 SGDLS, CDR2 YYNGEE. Trimming shortened V by 3 bases and J by 6 bases, and 13 bases separated the two germline ends. This CDR3 region has 14 residues. The CDR3 coding sequence is TGTGCCAGCAGCGACGACAGAGGGGTAAACACCATATATTTT. The encoded protein is CASSDDRGVNTIYF.

The genes are TRBV19 and TRBJ1-5, with a weak D call TRBD1 (5 bases). The germline gives CDR1 LNHDA, CDR2 SQIVND (reference sequence). V gave up 3 bases and J gave up 10 bases, with 16 bases separating them. The CDR3 sequence is 14 residues long. For the CDR3, the DNA is TGTGCCAGTAGTATCAGAGGGACCCTGGTTCCCCAGCATTTT. It yields the protein CASSIRGTLVPQHF.

This sequence joins TRBV19 and TRBJ2-1; weak D call: TRBD1 (5 bases). This CDR3 contains 15 residues. The germline gives CDR1 LNHDA, CDR2 SQIVND (reference sequence). V was trimmed by 6 bases and J by 0 bases, leaving 12 bases between them. The DNA for the CDR3 is TGTGCCAGTAGCCTCAGGGTGGGCTCCTACAATGAGCAGTTCTTC. This gives the protein CASSLRVGSYNEQFF.

This chain links TRBV29-1 with TRBJ2-7; D is unresolved. The germline CDR1 and CDR2 sequences are SQVTM and ANQGSEA. This CDR3 comprises 12 residues. Trimming pared 1 base from V and 2 bases from J, leaving 6 bases between. The CDR3 nucleotides read TGCAGCGTTGAAGCGTCAACCTACGAGCAGTACTTC. As protein: CSVEASTYEQYF.

V usage is TRBV15 and J usage is TRBJ1-2; 9 bases are a match to TRBD1. Unmatched junction bases numbered 9, after V lost 3 bases and J lost 4 bases. The germline CDR1 and CDR2 sequences are LNHNV and YYDKDF (reference sequence). The CDR3 consists of 16 residues. The CDR3 region is CATSRFGTGLSYGYTF. CDR3 DNA: TGTGCCACCAGCAGGTTCGGGACAGGGTTGAGCTATGGCTACACCTTC. Full variable domain (missing parts from reference TRBV15 and TRBJ1-2): DAMVIQNPRYQVTQFGKPVTLSCSQTLNHNVMYWYQQKSSQAPKLLFHYYDKDFNNEADTPDNFQSRRPNTSFCFLDIRSPGLGDTAMYLCATSRFGTGLSYGYTFGSGTRLTVV.

The CDR3 sequence is CAISGWADLNEQFF. CDR3 nucleotides: TGTGCCATCAGTGGTTGGGCCGACTTGAATGAGCAGTTCTTC. The rearrangement uses TRBV10-3 and TRBJ2-1, with unresolved D. Per the germline V gene, CDR1 is ENHRY and CDR2 is SYGVKD. CDR3 size: 14 residues. Between the trimmed V and J ends, which lost 4 bases and 7 bases, there was a span of 14 bases.

The chain links TRBV11-3 to TRBJ2-7; TRBD1 aligns across 8 bases. V trimming: 5 bases; J trimming: 2 bases; junction bases outside the gene matches: 8. Germline-derived CDR1 and CDR2 are SGHNT and YENEEA. The CDR3 contains 15 residues. This CDR3 is CASSLGQGLPYEQYF. The CDR3, as DNA: TGTGCCAGCAGCCTTGGACAGGGTTTACCCTACGAGCAGTACTTC.

In this sample, this clone turned up a few times. V and J are TRBV27 and TRBJ1-1; D call uncertain. Germline V CDR1 and CDR2: MNHEY, SMNVEV (reference sequence). Trimming took 3 bases from V and 4 from J, leaving 15 bases between them. This CDR3 contains 15 residues. DNA of the CDR3: TGTGCCAGCAGTTTGGCCGGGGTCCGGGGCACTGAAGCTTTCTTT. The encoded protein is CASSLAGVRGTEAFF.

In its sample, this clone was seen once. V gene TRBV7-3 combines with J gene TRBJ2-3; 9 nucleotides agree with TRBD1. J was trimmed by 3 bases and V by 2 bases; bases with no gene match: 6. Germline V gives CDR1 SGHTA, CDR2 FQGTGA. The CDR3 covers 16 residues. The CDR3 loop reads CASSLAGQGGTDTQYF. The CDR3, as DNA: TGTGCCAGCAGCTTAGCGGGACAGGGTGGGACAGATACGCAGTATTTT.

V and J are TRBV15 and TRBJ2-7; D ambiguous. V was cut by 0 bases and J by 6 bases, with 9 bases left in between. This CDR3 has 13 residues. Germline V gene lookup returns CDR1 LNHNV and CDR2 YYDKDF (reference sequence). The CDR3 coding sequence is TGTGCCACCAGCAGAGACCCTTCAAGCGAGCAGTACTTC. This gives the protein CATSRDPSSEQYF.

The chain is built from TRBV5-4 and TRBJ1-5, with D possibly TRBD1 on 6 matching bases. The CDR3 covers 13 residues. Trimming stripped 0 bases from V and 15 bases from J, with 16 bases between. Germline-derived CDR1 and CDR2 are SGHNT and YYREEE (reference sequence). The CDR3: CASSLDSGHPPHF. In nucleotides, the CDR3 is TGTGCCAGCAGCTTGGACTCGGGACACCCTCCGCATTTT.

This rearrangement joins TRBV5-1 to TRBJ2-7; 12 bases map to TRBD1. CDR3 length equals 15 residues. The junction had 6 bases not matched to a gene; V was cut back by 2 bases and J by 6 bases. Looked up from germline, CDR1 is SGHRS and CDR2 is YFSETQ. CDR3 coding DNA: TGCGCCAGCAGCTTCCGGGACAGGGGGCAGGGCGAGCAGTACTTC. As protein: CASSFRDRGQGEQYF. The variable domain in full, completed from reference TRBV5-1 and TRBJ2-7, reads KAGVTQTPRYLIKTRGQQVTLSCSPISGHRSVSWYQQTPGQGLQFLFEYFSETQRNKGNFPGRFSGRQFSNSRSEMNVSTLELGDSALYLCASSFRDRGQGEQYFGPGTRLTVT.

In its sample, this clone was seen a few times. V gene TRBV7-3 combines with J gene TRBJ1-1; the D is unclear. V shed 5 bases and J shed 5 bases, with 15 bases lying between them. CDR3 length: 14 residues. The germline V gene encodes CDR1 SGHTA and CDR2 FQGTGA. The DNA for the CDR3 is TGTGCCAGCAGCCCTGGACTTCGGAGTACTGAAGCTTTCTTT. Residues: CASSPGLRSTEAFF.

This clone was seen once. This rearrangement joins TRBV28 to TRBJ1-4, with D perhaps matching TRBD1 (6 bases). Between the trimmed V and J ends, which lost 5 bases and 3 bases, there was a span of 16 bases. This CDR3 contains 16 residues. Germline values: CDR1 MDHEN, CDR2 SYDVKM. CDR3 protein: CASSPGGAGSNEKLFF. In nucleotides, the CDR3 is TGTGCCAGCAGTCCCGGGGGCGCAGGCTCTAATGAAAAACTGTTTTTT.

V is TRBV7-3 and J is TRBJ2-6; 7 bases map to TRBD1. CDR3 length: 17 amino acids. Germline loops: CDR1 SGHTA, CDR2 FQGTGA. Losses at the gene ends were 3 bases for V and 2 bases for J; bases not matched to a gene: 7. CDR3 residues: CASSFKTGTTGANVLTF. The CDR3 DNA reads as TGTGCCAGCAGCTTCAAGACAGGGACGACTGGGGCCAACGTCCTGACTTTC. The entire variable domain, with the rest obtained from reference TRBV7-3 and TRBJ2-6, is as follows: GAGVSQTPSNKVTEKGKYVELRCDPISGHTALYWYRQSLGQGPEFLIYFQGTGAADDSGLPNDRFFAVRPEGSVSTLKIQRTERGDSAVYLCASSFKTGTTGANVLTFGAGSRLTVL.

J is TRBJ2-7 and V is TRBV10-1; weak D call: TRBD2 (6 bases). The ends were cut back, 4 bases at V and 1 base at J, with 11 bases in the middle. This CDR3 comprises 14 residues. Germline V lookup: CDR1 WNHNN, CDR2 SYGVQD (reference sequence). The CDR3 DNA reads as TGCGCCAGCAGTGTCGGTAGCGGATCCTACGAGCAGTACTTC. Translation: CASSVGSGSYEQYF.

The chain employs TRBV7-9 and TRBJ1-1; 10 bases align to TRBD1. The CDR3 contains 15 residues. Trimming at V came to 5 bases and at J to 4 bases, leaving 7 bases not matched to a gene. Germline CDR1 SEHNR, CDR2 FQNEAQ (reference sequence). The CDR3 bases are TGTGCCAGCAGCACCCGACAGGGGGCGGTCACTGAAGCTTTCTTT. Its protein is CASSTRQGAVTEAFF.

The V call is TRBV9, the J call TRBJ2-1, with TRBD2 matching over 8 bases. This CDR3 is 15 amino acids long. The junction had 12 bases not matched to a gene; V was cut back by 3 bases and J by 10 bases. Per the germline V gene, CDR1 is SGDLS and CDR2 is YYNGEE. The CDR3 nucleotides are TGTGCCAGCAGCGAGGTCCCGGGACTAGGGGACGAGCAGTTCTTC. Protein sequence: CASSEVPGLGDEQFF. Filled out from reference TRBV9 and TRBJ2-1, the complete variable domain reads DSGVTQTPKHLITATGQRVTLRCSPRSGDLSVYWYQQSLDQGLQFLIQYYNGEERAKGNILERFSAQQFPDLHSELNLSSLELGDSALYFCASSEVPGLGDEQFFGPGTRLTVL.

Of note for this clone: This sample includes further DNA sequences coding for the same CDR3. The CDR3 reads CASSPPETGGSYEQYF. The CDR3 DNA reads as TGTGCCAGCTCACCACCGGAGACAGGGGGCTCCTACGAGCAGTACTTC. This chain uses TRBV18 with TRBJ2-7, with 9 bases identical to TRBD1. J lost 0 bases, V lost 0 bases, and 3 bases had no gene match. The CDR3 is 16 amino acids. Germline V gene data show CDR1 as KGHSH and CDR2 as LQKENI.

DNA of the CDR3: TGTGCCAGCAGGCGGACAGGGAGTTATAGCAATCAGCCCCAGCATTTT. It codes for CASRRTGSYSNQPQHF. This sequence joins TRBV27 and TRBJ1-5, with 8 bases lining up with TRBD1. CDR1 is MNHEY and CDR2 is SMNVEV in the germline V gene (reference sequence). This CDR3 is built from 16 residues. V was pared by 6 bases and J by 0 bases, with 7 bases of the junction left unmatched.